The rows below give T cell receptor beta chains drawn from one sample of a study of T cells in Graves' hyperthyroidism and ophthalmopathy. TCRdb redid the calling of the multiplex PCR reads with MiXCR, one entry per CDR3 protein. The sample holds hundreds of thousands of distinct CDR3 sequences, over 35% seen once. Sequencing used blood. The receptors were sampled from a man between 18 and 29 years old with Graves' hyperthyroidism. The CDR3 runs from the conserved cysteine through the conserved F or W. Each record gives: V gene, J gene, D gene, clone size, CDR3 protein, CDR3 DNA. A D gene is named only where the DNA matches it firmly. The size entry is marked missing in some rows and otherwise reads once, few, many or a size class.

v_gene: TRBV29-1; j_gene: TRBJ2-6; d_gene: NA; abundance: many; CDR3aa: CSVKALSGANVLTF; CDR3nt: TGCAGCGTCAAGGCGCTCTCTGGGGCCAACGTCCTGACTTTC
v_gene: TRBV5-4; j_gene: TRBJ1-5; d_gene: NA; abundance: few; CDR3aa: CASSPWGADQPQHF; CDR3nt: TGTGCCAGCAGTCCATGGGGCGCGGATCAGCCCCAGCATTTT
v_gene: TRBV10-3; j_gene: TRBJ1-1; d_gene: NA; abundance: many; CDR3aa: CAISESVGTEAFF; CDR3nt: TGTGCCATCAGTGAGTCGGTGGGGACTGAAGCTTTCTTT
v_gene: TRBV15; j_gene: TRBJ2-7; d_gene: NA; abundance: once; CDR3aa: CATSSLTGRPYEQYF; CDR3nt: TGTGCCACCAGCAGCTTGACCGGGAGACCTTACGAGCAGTACTTC
v_gene: TRBV7-9; j_gene: TRBJ1-2; d_gene: NA; abundance: NA; CDR3aa: CASSHRDTTTLYGYTF; CDR3nt: TGTGCCAGCAGCCATCGGGACACCACCACGCTGTATGGCTACACCTTC
v_gene: TRBV5-8; j_gene: TRBJ1-2; d_gene: NA; abundance: few; CDR3aa: CASSQPGSGGYTF; CDR3nt: TGTGCCAGCAGCCAGCCGGGGTCCGGTGGCTACACCTTC
v_gene: TRBV10-3; j_gene: TRBJ1-1; d_gene: NA; abundance: NA; CDR3aa: CAITAARAGNMNTEAFF; CDR3nt: TGTGCCATCACCGCTGCCCGGGCAGGCAATATGAACACTGAAGCTTTCTTT
v_gene: TRBV7-9; j_gene: TRBJ2-7; d_gene: NA; abundance: few; CDR3aa: CASSLVAHEQYF; CDR3nt: TGTGCCAGCAGCTTAGTTGCACACGAGCAGTACTTC
v_gene: TRBV19; j_gene: TRBJ1-5; d_gene: NA; abundance: many; CDR3aa: CATTAGGGNQPQHF; CDR3nt: TGTGCCACCACGGCGGGAGGGGGCAATCAGCCCCAGCATTTT
v_gene: TRBV19; j_gene: TRBJ1-1; d_gene: NA; abundance: many; CDR3aa: CATKVGTEAFF; CDR3nt: TGTGCCACGAAGGTGGGCACTGAAGCTTTCTTT
v_gene: TRBV20-1; j_gene: TRBJ1-5; d_gene: NA; abundance: NA; CDR3aa: CSAHRGVDSNQPQHF; CDR3nt: TGCAGTGCCCATCGGGGGGTGGATAGCAATCAGCCCCAGCATTTT
v_gene: TRBV7-3; j_gene: TRBJ2-2; d_gene: NA; abundance: NA; CDR3aa: CASSYYVGELFF; CDR3nt: TGTGCCAGCAGTTACTATGTCGGGGAGCTGTTTTTT
v_gene: TRBV5-1; j_gene: TRBJ1-2; d_gene: NA; abundance: many; CDR3aa: CASSDRDGANYGYTF; CDR3nt: TGCGCCAGCAGCGACCGGGACGGAGCTAACTATGGCTACACCTTC
v_gene: TRBV15; j_gene: TRBJ1-4; d_gene: NA; abundance: NA; CDR3aa: CASSYTGLNEKLFF; CDR3nt: TGTGCCAGCAGTTACACCGGACTAAATGAAAAACTGTTTTTT
v_gene: TRBV12-5; j_gene: TRBJ2-5; d_gene: NA; abundance: few; CDR3aa: CASGWGSETQYF; CDR3nt: TGTGCTAGTGGTTGGGGATCGGAGACCCAGTACTTC
v_gene: TRBV10-3; j_gene: TRBJ1-5; d_gene: TRBD1; abundance: NA; CDR3aa: CATGTGDLVQPQHF; CDR3nt: TGTGCCACCGGGACAGGGGATTTGGTTCAGCCCCAGCATTTT
v_gene: TRBV6-6; j_gene: TRBJ1-5; d_gene: TRBD1; abundance: few; CDR3aa: CASSGRTGMSNQPQHF; CDR3nt: TGTGCCAGCAGTGGCCGGACAGGGATGAGCAATCAGCCCCAGCATTTT
v_gene: TRBV2; j_gene: TRBJ2-7; d_gene: TRBD2; abundance: many; CDR3aa: CASTPTAGGPSSYEQYF; CDR3nt: TGTGCCAGCACCCCTACAGCGGGGGGGCCCAGCTCCTACGAGCAGTACTTC
v_gene: TRBV5-1; j_gene: TRBJ2-5; d_gene: NA; abundance: few; CDR3aa: CASSLGTARETQYF; CDR3nt: TGCGCCAGCAGCCTGGGGACGGCCCGAGAGACCCAGTACTTC
v_gene: TRBV4-2; j_gene: TRBJ1-4; d_gene: NA; abundance: few; CDR3aa: CASSQVEDEKLFF; CDR3nt: TGTGCCAGCAGCCAAGTTGAGGATGAAAAACTGTTTTTT
v_gene: TRBV25-1; j_gene: TRBJ2-7; d_gene: NA; abundance: many; CDR3aa: CASSEGSDEQYF; CDR3nt: TGTGCCAGCAGTGAAGGGAGTGACGAGCAGTACTTC
v_gene: TRBV24-1; j_gene: TRBJ2-2; d_gene: TRBD1; abundance: NA; CDR3aa: CATSEPGQGDTGELFF; CDR3nt: TGTGCCACCAGTGAGCCTGGACAGGGGGACACCGGGGAGCTGTTTTTT
v_gene: TRBV6-1; j_gene: TRBJ2-7; d_gene: TRBD2; abundance: few; CDR3aa: CASSQTSAYEQYF; CDR3nt: TGTGCCAGCAGTCAGACTAGCGCCTACGAGCAGTACTTC
v_gene: TRBV19; j_gene: TRBJ1-5; d_gene: NA; abundance: many; CDR3aa: CASSMGYVPQHF; CDR3nt: TGTGCCAGTAGTATGGGTTATGTGCCCCAGCATTTT
v_gene: TRBV2; j_gene: TRBJ1-1; d_gene: NA; abundance: many; CDR3aa: CASSHTGTEAFF; CDR3nt: TGTGCCAGCAGCCACACAGGTACTGAAGCTTTCTTT
v_gene: TRBV10-3; j_gene: TRBJ2-3; d_gene: NA; abundance: NA; CDR3aa: CASSYGSGISTDTQYF; CDR3nt: TGTGCCAGCAGTTACGGTAGCGGAATTAGCACAGATACGCAGTATTTT
v_gene: TRBV2; j_gene: TRBJ1-5; d_gene: TRBD1; abundance: many; CDR3aa: CASSESGTGGNQPQHF; CDR3nt: TGTGCCAGCAGCGAAAGTGGGACAGGGGGCAATCAGCCCCAGCATTTT
v_gene: TRBV19; j_gene: TRBJ1-5; d_gene: NA; abundance: many; CDR3aa: CASKDWDGNQPQHF; CDR3nt: TGTGCCAGTAAGGATTGGGACGGCAATCAGCCCCAGCATTTT
v_gene: TRBV7-2; j_gene: TRBJ1-6; d_gene: NA; abundance: NA; CDR3aa: CASSQTGQDSPLHF; CDR3nt: TGTGCCAGCAGCCAAACCGGACAAGATTCACCCCTCCACTTT
v_gene: TRBV7-8; j_gene: TRBJ1-4; d_gene: TRBD1; abundance: many; CDR3aa: CASSSTGNWEKLFF; CDR3nt: TGTGCCAGCAGCTCGACAGGGAATTGGGAAAAACTGTTTTTT
v_gene: TRBV9; j_gene: TRBJ1-1; d_gene: TRBD1; abundance: NA; CDR3aa: CASSRPQGARTEAFF; CDR3nt: TGTGCCAGCTCACGCCCACAGGGGGCCCGCACTGAAGCTTTCTTT
v_gene: TRBV7-2; j_gene: TRBJ2-5; d_gene: NA; abundance: many; CDR3aa: CASSPPGVGTQYF; CDR3nt: TGTGCCAGCAGCCCTCCCGGGGTGGGGACCCAGTACTTC
v_gene: TRBV9; j_gene: TRBJ2-5; d_gene: NA; abundance: NA; CDR3aa: CASSVDLGGGPEETQYF; CDR3nt: TGTGCCAGCAGCGTAGATCTTGGCGGGGGCCCCGAGGAGACCCAGTACTTC